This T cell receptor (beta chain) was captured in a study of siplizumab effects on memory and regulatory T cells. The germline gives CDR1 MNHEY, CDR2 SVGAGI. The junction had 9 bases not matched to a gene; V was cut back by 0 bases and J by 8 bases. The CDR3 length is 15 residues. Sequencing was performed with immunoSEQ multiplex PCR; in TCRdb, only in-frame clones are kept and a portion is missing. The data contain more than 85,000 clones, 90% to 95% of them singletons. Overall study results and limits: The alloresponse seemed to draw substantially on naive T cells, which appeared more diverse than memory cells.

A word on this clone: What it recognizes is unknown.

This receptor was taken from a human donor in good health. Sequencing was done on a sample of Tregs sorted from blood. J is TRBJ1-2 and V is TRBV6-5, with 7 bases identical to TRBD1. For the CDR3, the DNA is TGTGCCAGCAGTTACTCGAAGGGGGCTGTTTTGGGCTACACCTTC. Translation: CASSYSKGAVLGYTF.